These T cell receptor beta chains were read from a single sample in a study of response to subunit inactivated influenza vaccine. TCRdb re-called the RT-PCR reads through MiXCR, storing one row per CDR3 protein. The sample records about 500,000 distinct CDR3 sequences, 10% to 15% being singletons. The sample was PBMCs from blood, taken 40 to 50 days after vaccination. These receptors all come from a man aged 50-60 years who received an inactivated influenza vaccine. Both conserved end residues are part of each CDR3. The D gene is left open where the match is weak. Only some rows state a clone size, as once, few, many or a class for expanded clones.

V	size	D	J	CDR3	DNA
TRBV7-2	few	TRBD1	TRBJ1-2	CASSPGQGLGYTF	TGTGCCAGCAGCCCTGGACAGGGTCTTGGCTACACCTTC
TRBV5-1	few	NA	TRBJ2-1	CASSFFGTDNEQFF	TGCGCCAGCAGCTTCTTCGGGACGGATAATGAGCAGTTCTTC
TRBV28	NA	NA	TRBJ2-7	CASRGGGAYEQYF	TGTGCCAGCCGAGGGGGGGGGGCCTACGAGCAGTACTTC
TRBV4-2	NA	TRBD2	TRBJ2-4	CASSQDYAGTRNIQYF	TGTGCCAGCAGCCAAGACTATGCTGGGACTAGAAACATTCAGTACTTC
TRBV12-3/TRBV12-4	many	NA	TRBJ1-2	CASSSGSYGYTF	TGTGCCAGCAGTTCAGGGAGCTATGGCTACACCTTC
TRBV6-5	many	NA	TRBJ2-2	CASSSNRGTGELFF	TGTGCCAGCAGTTCCAATAGGGGCACCGGGGAGCTGTTTTTT
TRBV12-3/TRBV12-4	NA	NA	TRBJ1-6	CASSFRHPGNSPLHF	TGTGCCAGCAGTTTTCGTCACCCCGGAAATTCACCCCTCCACTTT
TRBV7-8	few	TRBD2	TRBJ2-3	CASSLKGGGRGTDTQYF	TGTGCCAGCAGCTTAAAGGGTGGCGGGAGAGGGACAGATACGCAGTATTTT
TRBV7-2	many	TRBD1	TRBJ1-2	CASSIPGQLGGYTF	TGTGCCAGCAGCATACCGGGACAGCTGGGTGGCTACACCTTC
TRBV7-2	NA	NA	TRBJ2-5	CASSLIPDWQETQYF	TGTGCCAGCAGCCTAATTCCAGATTGGCAAGAGACCCAGTACTTC
TRBV5-5	NA	NA	TRBJ2-1	CASTHSGGEYNEQFF	TGTGCCAGCACCCATAGCGGAGGGGAGTACAATGAGCAGTTCTTC
TRBV5-1	NA	TRBD1	TRBJ1-2	CASSWDRGFGYTF	TGCGCCAGCAGCTGGGACAGGGGATTTGGCTACACCTTC
TRBV25-1	NA	TRBD2	TRBJ2-1	CASSEHTSVNEQFF	TGTGCCAGCAGTGAACATACTAGCGTCAATGAGCAGTTCTTC
TRBV29-1	NA	NA	TRBJ2-6	CSVVLLGANVLTF	TGCAGCGTTGTACTACTTGGGGCCAACGTCCTGACTTTC
TRBV7-6	few	NA	TRBJ2-1	CASSLGPGTEQFF	TGTGCCAGCAGCTTAGGTCCGGGGACTGAGCAGTTCTTC
TRBV20-1	few	NA	TRBJ2-1	CSASLAADQFF	TGCAGTGCTAGTTTAGCTGCTGATCAGTTCTTC
TRBV6-2/TRBV6-3	NA	TRBD1	TRBJ2-2	CASNRGSTGELFF	TGTGCCAGCAACAGGGGTAGTACCGGGGAGCTGTTTTTT
TRBV20-1	NA	TRBD2	TRBJ2-3	CSATVAVGGSDTQYF	TGCAGTGCTACAGTGGCGGTGGGGGGGTCAGATACGCAGTATTTT
TRBV6-2/TRBV6-3	NA	NA	TRBJ2-7	CASSYSDTLSYEQYF	TGTGCCAGCAGTTACTCCGACACCCTCTCCTACGAGCAGTACTTC
TRBV20-1	NA	TRBD1	TRBJ2-1	CSARTGGPYNEQFF	TGCAGTGCTAGAACAGGGGGCCCTTACAATGAGCAGTTCTTC
TRBV7-2	few	TRBD1	TRBJ2-5	CASSERTGETQYF	TGTGCCAGCAGCGAGCGGACAGGCGAGACCCAGTACTTC
TRBV6-2/TRBV6-3	NA	NA	TRBJ2-2	CASKNLRGTGELFF	TGTGCCAGCAAAAACCTAAGGGGCACCGGGGAGCTGTTTTTT
TRBV10-3	NA	NA	TRBJ2-1	CAIRDSPLDEQFF	TGTGCCATCAGGGACTCTCCTTTGGATGAGCAGTTCTTC
TRBV27	NA	NA	TRBJ2-7	CASSLSEGHKQYF	TGTGCCAGCAGTTTAAGCGAGGGCCACAAGCAGTACTTC
TRBV10-3	few	TRBD1	TRBJ1-1	CAVQGQEGTEAFF	TGTGCCGTACAGGGACAGGAAGGAACTGAAGCTTTCTTT
TRBV12-3/TRBV12-4	few	NA	TRBJ2-5	CASSFRWTDQETQYF	TGTGCCAGCAGTTTCCGCTGGACAGACCAAGAGACCCAGTACTTC
TRBV5-1	NA	TRBD2	TRBJ2-1	CASSIDSGGANEQFF	TGCGCCAGCAGCATTGACTCCGGGGGGGCCAATGAGCAGTTCTTC
TRBV27	few	NA	TRBJ2-7	CASSLRSGTTFSYEQYF	TGTGCCAGCAGTTTAAGGTCGGGGACAACGTTTTCCTACGAGCAGTACTTC
TRBV5-1	NA	NA	TRBJ2-7	CASSLDVEKSGSYEQYF	TGCGCCAGCAGCTTGGATGTAGAGAAGAGCGGCTCCTACGAGCAGTACTTC
TRBV4-3	NA	NA	TRBJ2-3	CASSPYIMYF	TGCGCCAGCAGCCCCTATATTATGTATTTT
TRBV5-1	few	TRBD2	TRBJ2-5	CASSLEGLVGEETQYF	TGCGCCAGCAGCTTGGAGGGACTAGTGGGGGAAGAGACCCAGTACTTC
TRBV4-3	NA	NA	TRBJ2-3	CASSQFLADTQYF	TGCGCCAGCAGCCAATTTTTAGCTGATACGCAGTATTTT
TRBV11-1	NA	TRBD1	TRBJ2-1	CASSSTGGGYNEQFF	TGTGCCAGCAGCTCGACAGGGGGAGGATACAATGAGCAGTTCTTC
TRBV27	few	TRBD1	TRBJ1-2	CASSAGTGERSGYTF	TGTGCCAGCAGCGCAGGGACAGGGGAGAGGAGCGGCTACACCTTC
TRBV28	NA	TRBD2	TRBJ2-7	CASSLYPWTSGTYEQYF	TGTGCCAGCAGTTTATACCCCTGGACTAGCGGGACGTACGAGCAGTACTTC
TRBV12-3/TRBV12-4	NA	TRBD2	TRBJ2-3	CASRKFLLAGRTDTQYF	TGTGCCAGCAGAAAATTTTTATTAGCGGGAAGGACAGATACGCAGTATTTT
TRBV15	NA	NA	TRBJ2-7	CATSRQRDIPYEQYF	TGTGCCACCAGCAGGCAACGGGACATTCCCTACGAGCAGTACTTC
TRBV6-6	many	NA	TRBJ1-5	CASSRQTGSNQPQHF	TGTGCCAGCAGCCGGCAAACAGGGAGCAATCAGCCCCAGCATTTT
TRBV4-3	NA	NA	TRBJ1-4	CASSQGGTGRNEKLFF	TGCGCCAGCAGCCAAGGCGGAACGGGAAGGAATGAAAAACTGTTTTTT
TRBV21-1	NA	NA	TRBJ2-7	CARGKNRENHEQYF	TGTGCCAGAGGGAAGAACAGGGAAAATCACGAGCAGTACTTC
TRBV12-3/TRBV12-4	many	NA	TRBJ2-5	CASSFGGTVQETQYF	TGTGCCAGCAGTTTTGGGGGGACAGTTCAAGAGACCCAGTACTTC